This is a list of T cell receptor beta chains from one sample in a study of glioma-infiltrating T cells. One entry per CDR3 protein results from TCRdb running MiXCR on the multiplex PCR reads. The sample yields approximately 190,000 distinct CDR3 sequences, roughly 32% seen once. Sequenced: glioma tissue, nonneoplastic brain tissue, or PBMCs (not recorded which). Receptors were obtained from a human donor with low-grade glioma or glioblastoma, undergoing nonglioma brain surgery, or in good health (not recorded which). Both conserved end residues are trimmed from each CDR3.

CDR3aa | v_gene
SALITGGGEQY | TRBV29-1
ASSLSQDYGYA | TRBV7-3
ASSWTSTDTQY | TRBV7-2
SARDRLGSGDTIY | TRBV20-1
ASSPWTDSGNTIY | TRBV7-9
ASSARLAGAYNEQF | TRBV2
ASSLAGRGPLQETQY | TRBV7-6
SARDPRKHTQY | TRBV20-1
ASQEQGYNEQY | TRBV2
ASSAPPGTPNTGELF | TRBV7-9
ASSLALDYSYEQY | TRBV7-9
ASSSPGEAYGYT | TRBV12-3/TRBV12-4
ASSRIEQF | TRBV6-1
AIRRDGAYEQY | TRBV10-3
ASGEGSNQPQH | TRBV6-1
AWSKESPQETQY | TRBV30
ASSNRGIDEQF | TRBV27
ASSQQGASEKLF | TRBV4-3
ASSFSVWGVSGSSYNEQF | TRBV7-2
ASRQDRASEKLF | TRBV27
ASSLSPPAYEQC | TRBV7-6
ASRPRWGGKETQY | TRBV2
ASTWTSGSYEQY | TRBV19
ASRPGQGMGTEQY | TRBV27
ASSGGPGTGELF | TRBV6-1
ASTSGYNEQF | TRBV19
SVEARERLSNEQF | TRBV29-1
ASSSGRGYGGYT | TRBV19
ASSQDRSRVGNTIY | TRBV4-1
SGQGGATNEKLF | TRBV29-1
SAEDKYSNQPQH | TRBV20-1
ASRTGTSERDEQF | TRBV28
ASRPGQGAVSTEAF | TRBV27
ASRSTSGGLYNGQF | TRBV6-5
AISPRQGMSNQPQH | TRBV19
SAGTSGRQRETQY | TRBV20-1
ASSHADSDYGYT | TRBV4-3
ASSRSSGSYEQY | TRBV7-2
ASSHSYLNANEQY | TRBV11-1
ASSLWQGGHNEQF | TRBV7-9
ASSLTGVTGNTIY | TRBV5-1
ASSHGTGWEYT | TRBV4-3
ASSRINSPLH | TRBV12-3/TRBV12-4
ASRELNEQF | TRBV7-9
ASKGAASYEQY | TRBV6-2/TRBV6-3
AISESSGTEIPGYT | TRBV10-3
ASSLDRTRATDTQY | TRBV5-4
ASSLAPGTSGYNEQF | TRBV5-1
ASSSPTVSTDTQY | TRBV27
ASSPGAPYTGSYGDS | TRBV27
ASSQAPGREGNEQF | TRBV4-1
APSTFSWGRVDVHPPQH | TRBV15
ASSPVGYNSPLH | TRBV27
ASSIAIGLAGVLWETQY | TRBV19
ASTLGGDWPQH | TRBV6-1
SSRRDGYSPLH | TRBV27
ASRTTGGYGYT | TRBV7-2
ASSIVQGVDQPQH | TRBV19
ASSFQGANEKLF | TRBV7-9